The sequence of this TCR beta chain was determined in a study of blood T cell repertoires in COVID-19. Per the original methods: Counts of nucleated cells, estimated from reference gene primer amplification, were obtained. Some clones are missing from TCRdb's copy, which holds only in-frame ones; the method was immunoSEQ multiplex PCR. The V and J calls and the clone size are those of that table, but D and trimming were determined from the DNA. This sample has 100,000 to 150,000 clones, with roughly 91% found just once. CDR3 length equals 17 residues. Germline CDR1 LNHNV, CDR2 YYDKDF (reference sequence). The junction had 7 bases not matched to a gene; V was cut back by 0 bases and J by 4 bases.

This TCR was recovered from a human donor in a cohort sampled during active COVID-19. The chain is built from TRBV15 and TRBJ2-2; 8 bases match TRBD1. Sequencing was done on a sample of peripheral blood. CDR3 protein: CATSRDRGTGVTGELFF. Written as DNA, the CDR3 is TGTGCCACCAGCAGAGATCGGGGGACAGGAGTCACCGGGGAGCTGTTTTTT.